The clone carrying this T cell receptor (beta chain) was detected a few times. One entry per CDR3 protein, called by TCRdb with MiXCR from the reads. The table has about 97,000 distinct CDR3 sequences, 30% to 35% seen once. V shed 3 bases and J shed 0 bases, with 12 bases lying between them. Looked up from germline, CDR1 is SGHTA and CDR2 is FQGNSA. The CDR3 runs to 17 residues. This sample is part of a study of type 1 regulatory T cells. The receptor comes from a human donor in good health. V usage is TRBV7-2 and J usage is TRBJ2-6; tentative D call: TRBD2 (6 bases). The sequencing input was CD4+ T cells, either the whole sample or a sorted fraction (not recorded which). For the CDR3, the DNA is TGTGCCAGCAGCTTGGGACTGAGCCTCTCTGGGGCCAACGTCCTGACTTTC. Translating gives CASSLGLSLSGANVLTF.